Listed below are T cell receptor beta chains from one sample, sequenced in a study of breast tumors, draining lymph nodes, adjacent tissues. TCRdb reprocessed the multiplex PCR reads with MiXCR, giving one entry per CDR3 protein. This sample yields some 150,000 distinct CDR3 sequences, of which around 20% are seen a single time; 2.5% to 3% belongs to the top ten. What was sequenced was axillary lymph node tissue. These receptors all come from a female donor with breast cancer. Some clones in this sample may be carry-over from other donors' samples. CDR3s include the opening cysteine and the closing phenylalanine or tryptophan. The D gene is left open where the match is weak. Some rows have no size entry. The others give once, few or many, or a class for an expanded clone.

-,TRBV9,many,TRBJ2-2,TGTGCCAGCAGCGTATCCCCACCCGGACTGCACACCGGGGAGCTGTTTTTT,CASSVSPPGLHTGELFF
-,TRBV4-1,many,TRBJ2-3,TGCGCCAGCAGCGCGCAATTTCCCCCTGCCGGTGGAGAGCAGCAGTATTTT,CASSAQFPPAGGEQQYF
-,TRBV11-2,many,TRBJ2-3,TGTGCCAGCACCATAATGGGGGCAGATACGCAGTATTTT,CASTIMGADTQYF
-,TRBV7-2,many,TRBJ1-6,TGTGCCAGCAGCCCAGTGGGTTCACCCCTCCACTTT,CASSPVGSPLHF
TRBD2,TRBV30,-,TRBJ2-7,TGTGCCTGGAGTAAAGGGACTAGTGGTATGCTTCGGGCCTACGAGCAGTACTTC,CAWSKGTSGMLRAYEQYF
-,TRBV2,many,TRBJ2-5,TGTGCCAGCAGTGAAGACCGTAAGACCCAGTACTTC,CASSEDRKTQYF
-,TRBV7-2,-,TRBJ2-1,TGTGCCAGCAGCTTAACCAATGACAGAAATGAGCAGTTCTTC,CASSLTNDRNEQFF
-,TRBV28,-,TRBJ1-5,TGTGCCAGCAGACCCCCCCTGCAGCCCCAGCATTTT,CASRPPLQPQHF
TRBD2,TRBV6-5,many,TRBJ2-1,TGTGCCAGCAGTTACGGAGGCGGGAGGGCTGATGAGCAGTTCTTC,CASSYGGGRADEQFF
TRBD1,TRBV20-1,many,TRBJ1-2,TGCATCGGCCCACAGGGGGCCTCTCGCTATGGCTACACCTTC,CIGPQGASRYGYTF
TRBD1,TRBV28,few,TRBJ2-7,TGTGCCAGCAGTGTCAGGGGGAGCACCTACGAGCAGTACTTC,CASSVRGSTYEQYF
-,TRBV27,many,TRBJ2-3,TGTGCCAGCAGCCCCGACAGGCACGGAGACACAGATACGCAGTATTTT,CASSPDRHGDTDTQYF
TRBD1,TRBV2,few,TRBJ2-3,TGTGCCAGCAGACCGGGACAGGGGCGAGGGTTAAGGAGGGATACGCAGTATTTT,CASRPGQGRGLRRDTQYF
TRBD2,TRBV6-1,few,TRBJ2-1,TGTGCCAGCAGTGAAGCGCTAGCGGGAGGGCCGGGGAATGAGCAGTTCTTC,CASSEALAGGPGNEQFF
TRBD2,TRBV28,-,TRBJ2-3,TGTGCCAGCAGTCGGACTAGTGGAAGCACAGGTACGCAGTATTTT,CASSRTSGSTGTQYF
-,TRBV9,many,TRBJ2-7,TGTGCCAGCAGCGTAGGCCAGAGCTACGAGCAGTACTTC,CASSVGQSYEQYF
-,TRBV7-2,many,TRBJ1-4,TGTGCCAGCAGCCGGGGCCAAGGCCCCAATGAAAAACTGTTTTTT,CASSRGQGPNEKLFF
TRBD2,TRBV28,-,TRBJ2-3,TGTGCCAGCAGTTTTCCGTCCGGGACTAGCGGTACAGATACGCAGTATTTT,CASSFPSGTSGTDTQYF
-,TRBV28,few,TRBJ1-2,TGTGCCAGCAGTTTATTCCTTTTAGACGGTTCTAACTATGGCTACACCTTC,CASSLFLLDGSNYGYTF
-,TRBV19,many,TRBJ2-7,TGTGCCAGTAGTACTTTGAGGGGCGGATTATACGAGCAGTACTTC,CASSTLRGGLYEQYF
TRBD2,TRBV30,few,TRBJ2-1,TGTGCCTGGAGTAGGTTAGCGGGAGGCTATGAGCAGTTCTTC,CAWSRLAGGYEQFF
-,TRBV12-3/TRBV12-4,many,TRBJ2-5,TGTGCCAGCAGTTTGGGTGGGGGGGAGACCCAGTACTTC,CASSLGGGETQYF
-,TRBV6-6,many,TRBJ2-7,TGTGCCAGCAGTTCGCCACTCTACGAGCAGTACTTC,CASSSPLYEQYF
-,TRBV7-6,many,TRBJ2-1,TGTGCCAGCAGCTTCATCACCGGCGATAGCTCCTACAATGAGCAGTTCTTC,CASSFITGDSSYNEQFF
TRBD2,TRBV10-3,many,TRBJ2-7,TGTGCCATCAGTGAGTTCGGGCCTGGAGGGGCGGGAGGTACCTACGAGCAGTACTTC,CAISEFGPGGAGGTYEQYF
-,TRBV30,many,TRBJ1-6,TGTGCCTGGAGTCCAGGGAACAGGGATTCACCCCTCCACTTT,CAWSPGNRDSPLHF
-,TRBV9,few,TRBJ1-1,TGTGCCAGCAGCCCCCGGGCCGGGACTGAAGCTTTCTTT,CASSPRAGTEAFF
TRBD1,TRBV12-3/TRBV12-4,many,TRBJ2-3,TGTGCCAGCAGGGACAGGGCGCACACAGATACGCAGTATTTT,CASRDRAHTDTQYF
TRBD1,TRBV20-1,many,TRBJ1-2,TGCAGTGCTCCCCTGAGAGGACAGGCCTATGGCTACACCTTC,CSAPLRGQAYGYTF
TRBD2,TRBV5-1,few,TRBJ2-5,TGCGCCAGCAGCCCCTCTAGCGGGCGCGGCGGGCTGGGATCAGAGACCCAGTACTTC,CASSPSSGRGGLGSETQYF
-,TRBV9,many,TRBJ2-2,TGTGCCAGCAGCGTAGGAAGCACTCGGGCCGGGGAGCTGTTTTTT,CASSVGSTRAGELFF
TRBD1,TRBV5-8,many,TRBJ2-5,TGTGCCAGCAGCCGCGGACAGGGGAGGCAAGAGACCCAGTACTTC,CASSRGQGRQETQYF
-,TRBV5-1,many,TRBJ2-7,TGCGCCAGCAGTCCGGCCGGGACTCTTAACTACGAGCAGTACTTC,CASSPAGTLNYEQYF
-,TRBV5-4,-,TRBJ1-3,TGTGCCAGCAGTGCAACTGAAGGAAACACCATATATTTT,CASSATEGNTIYF
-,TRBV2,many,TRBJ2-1,TGTGCCAGCAAGCCTGCGGGTGATGAGCAGTTCTTC,CASKPAGDEQFF
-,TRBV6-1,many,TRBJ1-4,TGTGCCAGCAGTCCCCCGACAACGGTTAATGAAAAACTGTTTTTT,CASSPPTTVNEKLFF
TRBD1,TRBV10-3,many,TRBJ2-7,TGTGCCATCAGTCGGACAGGGAACAGGGAAGAGCAGTACTTC,CAISRTGNREEQYF
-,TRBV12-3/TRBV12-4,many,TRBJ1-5,TGTGCCAGCGGTGGGGACAGCAATCAGCCCCAGCATTTT,CASGGDSNQPQHF
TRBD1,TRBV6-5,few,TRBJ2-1,TGTGCCAGCAGTTCCGGGACAGGGGGTGGGCGTGAGCAGTTCTTC,CASSSGTGGGREQFF
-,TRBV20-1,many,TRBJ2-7,TGCAGTGCTAGAGGCCCCTACGAGCAGTACTTC,CSARGPYEQYF
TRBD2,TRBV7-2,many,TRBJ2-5,TGTGCCAGCAGCATATTAGCGGGAGGCGGCCAAGAGACCCAGTACTTC,CASSILAGGGQETQYF
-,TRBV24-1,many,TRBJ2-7,TGTGCCACCAGTGACCCCGGGAGAGGCCCCGGGCAGTACTTC,CATSDPGRGPGQYF
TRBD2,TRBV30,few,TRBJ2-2,TGTGCCTGGAGGGGGACTAGCCCTACCGGGGAGCTGTTTTTT,CAWRGTSPTGELFF
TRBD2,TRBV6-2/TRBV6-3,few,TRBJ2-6,TGTGCCAGCAGTTCGGGCGGGAGCGGGGCCAACGTCCTGACTTTC,CASSSGGSGANVLTF
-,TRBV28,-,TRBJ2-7,TGTGCCAGCAGCTTCCCCCGCAGGGTCTCGAGGGAGCAGTACTTC,CASSFPRRVSREQYF
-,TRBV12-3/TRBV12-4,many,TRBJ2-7,TGTGCCAGCAGTTTCGGAGGGGGGTCCTACGAGCAGTACTTC,CASSFGGGSYEQYF
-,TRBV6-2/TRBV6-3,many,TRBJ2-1,TGTGCCAGCAGCTTAGGACGTACTCAGTTCTTC,CASSLGRTQFF
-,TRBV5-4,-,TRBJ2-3,TGTGCCAGCAGCCCCTCAAACGCTGGACCAGATACGCAGTATTTT,CASSPSNAGPDTQYF
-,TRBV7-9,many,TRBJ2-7,TGTGCCAGCAGTTACCCGGTTGGGACCGAGCAGTACTTC,CASSYPVGTEQYF
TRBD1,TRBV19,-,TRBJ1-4,TGTGCCAGTAATCCCCGTACAGGGGGCTCTGAAAAACTGTTTTTT,CASNPRTGGSEKLFF
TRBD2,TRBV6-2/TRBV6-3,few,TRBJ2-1,TGTGCCAGCAGGGGGACTAGCGGGAGCTCCTACAATGAGCAGTTCTTC,CASRGTSGSSYNEQFF
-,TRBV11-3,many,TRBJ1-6,TGTGCCAGCAGCTTGCTAGACAGTTATTCACCCCTCCACTTT,CASSLLDSYSPLHF
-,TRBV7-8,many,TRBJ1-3,TGTGCCAGCAGCTCAGACCAGGGATCGCGTGGAAACACCATATATTTT,CASSSDQGSRGNTIYF
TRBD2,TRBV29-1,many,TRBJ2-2,TGCAGCGTCGCCAGGGAAGCGGGAGGGTCCGGGGAGCTGTTTTTT,CSVAREAGGSGELFF